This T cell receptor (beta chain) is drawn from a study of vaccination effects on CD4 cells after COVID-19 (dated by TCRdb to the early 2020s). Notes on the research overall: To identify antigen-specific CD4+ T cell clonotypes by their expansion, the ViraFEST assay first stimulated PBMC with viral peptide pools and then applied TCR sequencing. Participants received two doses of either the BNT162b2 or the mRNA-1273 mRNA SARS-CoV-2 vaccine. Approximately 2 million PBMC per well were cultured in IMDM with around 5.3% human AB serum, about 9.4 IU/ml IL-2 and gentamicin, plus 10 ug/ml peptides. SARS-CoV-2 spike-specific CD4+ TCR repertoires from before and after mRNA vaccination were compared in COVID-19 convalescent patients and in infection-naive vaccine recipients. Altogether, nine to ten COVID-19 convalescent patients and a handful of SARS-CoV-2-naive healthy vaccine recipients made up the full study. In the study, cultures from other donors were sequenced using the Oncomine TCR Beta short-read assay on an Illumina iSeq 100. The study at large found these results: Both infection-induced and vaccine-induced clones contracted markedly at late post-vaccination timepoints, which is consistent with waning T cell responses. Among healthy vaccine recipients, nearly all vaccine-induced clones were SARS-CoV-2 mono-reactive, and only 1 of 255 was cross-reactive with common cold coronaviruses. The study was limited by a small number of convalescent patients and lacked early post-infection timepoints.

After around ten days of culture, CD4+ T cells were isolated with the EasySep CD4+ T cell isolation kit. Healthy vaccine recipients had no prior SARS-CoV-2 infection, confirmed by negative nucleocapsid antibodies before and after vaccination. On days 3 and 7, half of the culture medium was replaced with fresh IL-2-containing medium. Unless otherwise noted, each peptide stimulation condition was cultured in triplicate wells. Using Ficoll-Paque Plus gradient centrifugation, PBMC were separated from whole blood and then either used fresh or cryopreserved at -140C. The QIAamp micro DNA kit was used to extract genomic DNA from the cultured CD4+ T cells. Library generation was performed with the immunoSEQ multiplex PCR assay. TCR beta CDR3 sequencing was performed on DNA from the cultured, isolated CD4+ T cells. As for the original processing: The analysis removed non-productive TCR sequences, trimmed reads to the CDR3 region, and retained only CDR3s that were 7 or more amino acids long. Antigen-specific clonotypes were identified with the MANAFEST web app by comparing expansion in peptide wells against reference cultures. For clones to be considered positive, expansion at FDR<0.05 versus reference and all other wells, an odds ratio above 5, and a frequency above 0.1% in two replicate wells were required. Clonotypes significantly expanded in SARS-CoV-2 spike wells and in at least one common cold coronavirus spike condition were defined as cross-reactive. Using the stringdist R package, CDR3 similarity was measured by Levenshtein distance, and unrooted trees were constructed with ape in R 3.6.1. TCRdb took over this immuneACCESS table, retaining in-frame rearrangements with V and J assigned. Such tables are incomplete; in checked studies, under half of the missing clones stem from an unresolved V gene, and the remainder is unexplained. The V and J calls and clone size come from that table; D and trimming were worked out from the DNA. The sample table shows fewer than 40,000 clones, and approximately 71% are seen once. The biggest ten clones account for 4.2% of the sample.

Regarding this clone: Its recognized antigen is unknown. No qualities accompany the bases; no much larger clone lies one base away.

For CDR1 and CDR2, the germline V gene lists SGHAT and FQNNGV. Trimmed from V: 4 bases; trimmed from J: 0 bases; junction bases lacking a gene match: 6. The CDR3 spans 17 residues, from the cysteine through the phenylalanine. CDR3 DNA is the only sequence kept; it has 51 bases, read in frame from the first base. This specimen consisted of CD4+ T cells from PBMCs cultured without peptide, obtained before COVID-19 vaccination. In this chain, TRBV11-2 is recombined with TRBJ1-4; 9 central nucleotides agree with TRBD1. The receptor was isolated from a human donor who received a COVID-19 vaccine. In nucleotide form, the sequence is TGTGCCAGCAGCTCGAGGACAGGGGCCTCAACTAATGAAAAACTGTTTTTT. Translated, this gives CASSSRTGASTNEKLFF.